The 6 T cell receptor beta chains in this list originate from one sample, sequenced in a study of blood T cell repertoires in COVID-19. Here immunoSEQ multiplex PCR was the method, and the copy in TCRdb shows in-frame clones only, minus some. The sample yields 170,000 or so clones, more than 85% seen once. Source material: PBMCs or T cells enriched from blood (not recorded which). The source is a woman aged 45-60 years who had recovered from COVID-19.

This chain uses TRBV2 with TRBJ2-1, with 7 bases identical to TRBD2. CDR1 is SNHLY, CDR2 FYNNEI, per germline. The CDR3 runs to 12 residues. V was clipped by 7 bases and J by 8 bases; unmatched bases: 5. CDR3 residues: CASTQGGYEQFF. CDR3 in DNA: TGTGCCAGCACTCAGGGAGGGTATGAGCAGTTCTTC.

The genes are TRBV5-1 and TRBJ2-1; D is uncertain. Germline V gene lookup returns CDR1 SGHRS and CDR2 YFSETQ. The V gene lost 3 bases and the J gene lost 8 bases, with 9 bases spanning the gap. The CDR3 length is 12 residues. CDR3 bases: TGCGCCAGCAGCTCCCCCAGTGATGAGCAGTTCTTC. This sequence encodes CASSSPSDEQFF.

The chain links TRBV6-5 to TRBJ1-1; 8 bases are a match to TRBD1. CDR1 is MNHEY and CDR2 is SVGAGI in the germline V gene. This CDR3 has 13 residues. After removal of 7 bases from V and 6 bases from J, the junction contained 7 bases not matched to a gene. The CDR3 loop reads CASKQGGGAEAFF. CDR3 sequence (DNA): TGTGCCAGCAAACAGGGGGGAGGAGCTGAAGCTTTCTTT.

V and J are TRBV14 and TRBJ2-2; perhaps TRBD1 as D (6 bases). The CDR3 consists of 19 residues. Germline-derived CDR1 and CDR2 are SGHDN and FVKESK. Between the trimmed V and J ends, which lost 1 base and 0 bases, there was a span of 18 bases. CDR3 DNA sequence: TGTGCCAGCAGCCAAGTGTCGCTAGGGAAGGGGGCGAACACCGGGGAGCTGTTTTTT. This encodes CASSQVSLGKGANTGELFF. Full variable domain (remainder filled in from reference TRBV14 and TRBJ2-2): EAGVTQFPSHSVIEKGQTVTLRCDPISGHDNLYWYRRVMGKEIKFLLHFVKESKQDESGMPNNRFLAERTGGTYSTLKVQPAELEDSGVYFCASSQVSLGKGANTGELFFGEGSRLTVL.

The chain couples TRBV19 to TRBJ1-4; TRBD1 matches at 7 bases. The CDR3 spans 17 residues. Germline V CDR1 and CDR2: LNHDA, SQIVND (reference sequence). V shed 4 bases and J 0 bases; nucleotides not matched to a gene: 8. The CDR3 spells CASSKRQGAATNEKLFF. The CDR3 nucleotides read TGTGCCAGTAGTAAGCGACAGGGAGCGGCAACTAATGAAAAACTGTTTTTT. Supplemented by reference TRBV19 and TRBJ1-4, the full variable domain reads DGGITQSPKYLFRKEGQNVTLSCEQNLNHDAMYWYRQDPGQGLRLIYYSQIVNDFQKGDIAEGYSVSREKKESFPLTVTSAQKNPTAFYLCASSKRQGAATNEKLFFGSGTQLSVL.

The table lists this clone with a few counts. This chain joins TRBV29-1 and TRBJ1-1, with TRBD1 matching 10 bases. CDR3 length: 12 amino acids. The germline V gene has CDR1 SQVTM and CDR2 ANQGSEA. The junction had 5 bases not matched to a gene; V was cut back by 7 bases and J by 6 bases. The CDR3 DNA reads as TGCAGCGCACGACAGGGGGCTTCTGAAGCTTTCTTT. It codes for CSARQGASEAFF.